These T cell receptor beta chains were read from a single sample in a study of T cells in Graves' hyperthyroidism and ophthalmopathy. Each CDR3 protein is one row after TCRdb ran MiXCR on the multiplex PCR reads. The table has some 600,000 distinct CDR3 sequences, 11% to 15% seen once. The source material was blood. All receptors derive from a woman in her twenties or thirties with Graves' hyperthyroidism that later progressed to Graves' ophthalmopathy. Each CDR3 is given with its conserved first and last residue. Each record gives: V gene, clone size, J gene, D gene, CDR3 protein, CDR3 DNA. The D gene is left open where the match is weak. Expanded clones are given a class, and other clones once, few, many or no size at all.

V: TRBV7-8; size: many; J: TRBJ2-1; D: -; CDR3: CASSSARDSATTYNEQFF; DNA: TGTGCCAGCAGCTCCGCCCGGGACTCGGCGACAACCTACAATGAGCAGTTCTTC
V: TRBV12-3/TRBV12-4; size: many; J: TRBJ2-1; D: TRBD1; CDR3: CASRPGTGEQFF; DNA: TGTGCCAGCAGGCCCGGGACAGGTGAGCAGTTCTTC
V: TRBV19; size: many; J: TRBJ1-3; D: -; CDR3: CASSTSGTKGNTIYF; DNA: TGTGCCAGTAGTACTTCCGGGACAAAGGGAAACACCATATATTTT
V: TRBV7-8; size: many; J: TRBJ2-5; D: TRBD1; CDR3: CASSYRGETQYF; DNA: TGTGCCAGCAGCTACAGGGGAGAGACCCAGTACTTC
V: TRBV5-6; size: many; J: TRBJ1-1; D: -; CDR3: CASSWSRNTEAFF; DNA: TGTGCCAGCAGCTGGAGCAGGAACACTGAAGCTTTCTTT
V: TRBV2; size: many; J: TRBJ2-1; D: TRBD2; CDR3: CASRRLAGDNEQFF; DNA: TGTGCCAGCAGACGACTAGCGGGCGACAATGAGCAGTTCTTC
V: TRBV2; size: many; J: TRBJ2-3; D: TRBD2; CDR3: CASSGGVQTDTQYF; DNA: TGTGCCAGCTCCGGGGGGGTACAAACAGATACGCAGTATTTT
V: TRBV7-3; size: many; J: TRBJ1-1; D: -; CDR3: CASSLTGTEATEAFF; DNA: TGTGCCAGCAGCTTAACGGGGACGGAAGCGACTGAAGCTTTCTTT
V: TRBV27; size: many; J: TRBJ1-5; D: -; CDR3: CASSLGQNNQPQHF; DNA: TGTGCCAGCAGTTTAGGGCAGAACAATCAGCCCCAGCATTTT
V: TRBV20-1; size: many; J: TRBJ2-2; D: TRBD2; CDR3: CSARGTSGTGELFF; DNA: TGCAGTGCTAGAGGGACTAGCGGGACCGGGGAGCTGTTTTTT
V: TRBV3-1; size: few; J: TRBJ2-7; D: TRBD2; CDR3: CASSQDGLGTSGRAFYEQYF; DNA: TGTGCCAGCAGCCAAGATGGGCTCGGGACTAGCGGGAGGGCCTTCTACGAGCAGTACTTC
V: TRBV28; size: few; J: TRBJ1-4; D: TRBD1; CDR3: CASSLRGQNEKLFF; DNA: TGTGCCAGCAGTTTAAGGGGGCAGAATGAAAAACTGTTTTTT
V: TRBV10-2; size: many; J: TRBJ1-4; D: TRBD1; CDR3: CASKGQGDEKLFF; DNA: TGCGCCAGCAAAGGACAGGGGGACGAAAAACTGTTTTTT
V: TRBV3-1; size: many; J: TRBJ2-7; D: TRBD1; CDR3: CASSPDRVRSYEQYF; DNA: TGTGCCAGCAGCCCGGACAGGGTACGATCCTACGAGCAGTACTTC
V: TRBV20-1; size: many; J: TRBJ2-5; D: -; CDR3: CSAQRVRQETQYF; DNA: TGCAGTGCGCAGCGCGTGCGGCAAGAGACCCAGTACTTC
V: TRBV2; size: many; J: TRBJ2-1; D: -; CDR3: CASTLGTPIADEQFF; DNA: TGTGCCAGCACCCTCGGGACCCCTATAGCGGATGAGCAGTTCTTC
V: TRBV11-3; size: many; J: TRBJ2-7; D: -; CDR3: CASSLAVTYEQYF; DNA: TGTGCCAGCAGCTTAGCGGTTACCTACGAGCAGTACTTC
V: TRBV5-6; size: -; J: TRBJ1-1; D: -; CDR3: CASSFNGQMNTEAFF; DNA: TGTGCCAGCAGCTTTAACGGACAGATGAACACTGAAGCTTTCTTT
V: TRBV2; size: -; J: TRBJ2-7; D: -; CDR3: CASSSSQGGGQQYF; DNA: TGTGCCAGCAGCTCATCCCAGGGAGGGGGACAGCAGTACTTC
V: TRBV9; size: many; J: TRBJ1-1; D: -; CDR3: CASSVRSEGNTEAFF; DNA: TGTGCCAGCAGCGTACGATCCGAGGGGAACACTGAAGCTTTCTTT
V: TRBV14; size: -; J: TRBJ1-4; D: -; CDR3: CASSRMTTQSTNEKLFF; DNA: TGTGCCAGCAGCCGGATGACCACACAGTCAACTAATGAAAAACTGTTTTTT
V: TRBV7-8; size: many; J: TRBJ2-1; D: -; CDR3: CASSLKYEQFF; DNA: TGTGCCAGCAGCTTAAAGTATGAGCAGTTCTTC
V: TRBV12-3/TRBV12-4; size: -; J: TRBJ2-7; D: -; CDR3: CASSLDPGGGGSYEQYF; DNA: TGTGCCAGCAGTTTAGACCCCGGGGGAGGGGGCTCCTACGAGCAGTACTTC
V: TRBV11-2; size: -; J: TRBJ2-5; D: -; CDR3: CASRRQDGETQYF; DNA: TGTGCCAGCAGACGACAGGACGGCGAGACCCAGTACTTC
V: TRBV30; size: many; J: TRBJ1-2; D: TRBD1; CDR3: CAWSPGQGSYGYTF; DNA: TGTGCCTGGAGTCCAGGACAGGGGAGCTATGGCTACACCTTC
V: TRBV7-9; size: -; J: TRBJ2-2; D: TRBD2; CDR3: CASSLVVRGADTGELFF; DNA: TGTGCCAGCAGCTTAGTCGTGCGGGGGGCGGACACCGGGGAGCTGTTTTTT
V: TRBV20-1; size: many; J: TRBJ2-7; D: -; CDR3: CSAPGPRNEQYF; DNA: TGCAGTGCTCCGGGACCTAGGAACGAGCAGTACTTC
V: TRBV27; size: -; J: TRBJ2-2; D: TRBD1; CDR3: CASRRDRGPNTGELFF; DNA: TGTGCCAGCAGAAGGGACAGGGGCCCTAACACCGGGGAGCTGTTTTTT
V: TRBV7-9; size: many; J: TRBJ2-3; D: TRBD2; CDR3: CASSLALGQKGSGSPDTQYF; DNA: TGTGCCAGCAGCTTAGCGCTTGGACAGAAGGGTAGCGGGAGCCCAGATACGCAGTATTTT
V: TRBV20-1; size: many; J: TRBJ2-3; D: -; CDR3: CSARDRGGVADTQYF; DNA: TGCAGTGCTAGAGATCGAGGGGGAGTGGCGGATACGCAGTATTTT
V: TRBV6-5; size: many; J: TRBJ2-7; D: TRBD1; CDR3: CASSYRDRDYEQYF; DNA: TGTGCCAGCAGTTACCGGGACAGGGACTACGAGCAGTACTTC
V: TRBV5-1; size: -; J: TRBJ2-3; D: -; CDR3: CASSVPRSTDTQYF; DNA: TGCGCCAGCAGTGTACCTAGGAGCACAGATACGCAGTATTTT
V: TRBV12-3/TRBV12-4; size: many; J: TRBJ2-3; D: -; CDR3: CASKKTDTQYF; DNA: TGTGCCAGTAAGAAAACAGATACGCAGTATTTT
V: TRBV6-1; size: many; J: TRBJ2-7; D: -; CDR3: CASSLAGDFGEQYF; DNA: TGTGCCAGCAGTTTGGCAGGGGATTTCGGGGAGCAGTACTTC
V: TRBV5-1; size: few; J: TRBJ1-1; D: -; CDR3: CASSLVQETEAFF; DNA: TGCGCCAGCAGCTTGGTACAGGAAACTGAAGCTTTCTTT
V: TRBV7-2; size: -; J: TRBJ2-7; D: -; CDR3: CASSLQPSSYEHYF; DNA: TGTGCCAGCAGCTTGCAGCCGAGCTCCTACGAGCATTACTTC
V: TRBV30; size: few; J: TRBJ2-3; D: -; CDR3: CAWSAMKFTDTQYF; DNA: TGTGCCTGGAGTGCTATGAAGTTCACAGATACGCAGTATTTT
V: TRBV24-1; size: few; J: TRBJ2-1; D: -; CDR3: CATSDWDGARGNEQFF; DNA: TGTGCCACCAGTGATTGGGACGGGGCCCGCGGCAATGAGCAGTTCTTC
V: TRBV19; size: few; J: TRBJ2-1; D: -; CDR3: CASSMTGAGNEQFF; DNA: TGTGCCAGTAGTATGACGGGAGCTGGTAATGAGCAGTTCTTC
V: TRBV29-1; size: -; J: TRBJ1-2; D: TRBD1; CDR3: CSVIQGASYGYTF; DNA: TGCAGCGTTATACAGGGGGCGAGCTATGGCTACACCTTC
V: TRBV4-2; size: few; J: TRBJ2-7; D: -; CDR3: CASSELSSASIEQYF; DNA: TGTGCCAGCAGCGAACTATCTAGCGCAAGTATCGAGCAGTACTTC
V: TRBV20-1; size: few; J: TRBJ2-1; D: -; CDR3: CSAKVLNEQFF; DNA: TGCAGTGCTAAGGTGCTAAATGAGCAGTTCTTC
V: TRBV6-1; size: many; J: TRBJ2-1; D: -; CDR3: CASRSLGGSYNEQFF; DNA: TGTGCCAGCAGATCATTGGGGGGCTCTTACAATGAGCAGTTCTTC
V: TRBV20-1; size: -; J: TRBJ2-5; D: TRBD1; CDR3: CSARGDLRQGRGETQYF; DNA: TGCAGTGCTAGAGGAGACCTGAGACAGGGGAGAGGAGAGACCCAGTACTTC
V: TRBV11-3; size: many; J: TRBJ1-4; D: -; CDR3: CASSGDTYEKLFF; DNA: TGTGCCAGCAGCGGGGACACCTATGAAAAACTGTTTTTT
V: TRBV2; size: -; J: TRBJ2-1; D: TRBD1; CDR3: CASSEQGQGAGGYNEQFF; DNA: TGTGCCAGCAGTGAACAGGGACAGGGGGCTGGCGGCTACAATGAGCAGTTCTTC